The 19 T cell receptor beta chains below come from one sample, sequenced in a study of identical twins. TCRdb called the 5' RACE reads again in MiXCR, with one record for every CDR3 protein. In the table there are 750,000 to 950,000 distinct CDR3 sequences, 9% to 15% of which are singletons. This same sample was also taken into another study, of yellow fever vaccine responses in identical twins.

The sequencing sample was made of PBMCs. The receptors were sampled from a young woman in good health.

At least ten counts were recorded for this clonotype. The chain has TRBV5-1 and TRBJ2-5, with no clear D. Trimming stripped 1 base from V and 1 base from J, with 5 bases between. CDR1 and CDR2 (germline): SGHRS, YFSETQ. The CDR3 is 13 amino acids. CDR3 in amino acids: CASSLKGQETQYF. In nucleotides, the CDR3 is TGCGCCAGCAGCTTGAAGGGCCAAGAGACCCAGTACTTC.

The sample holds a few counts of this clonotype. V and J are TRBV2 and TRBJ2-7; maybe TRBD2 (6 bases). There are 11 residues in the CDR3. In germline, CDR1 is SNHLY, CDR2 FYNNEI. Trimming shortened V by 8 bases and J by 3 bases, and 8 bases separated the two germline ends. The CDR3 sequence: CASRGYYEQYF. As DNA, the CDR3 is TGTGCCAGCCGGGGGTACTACGAGCAGTACTTC.

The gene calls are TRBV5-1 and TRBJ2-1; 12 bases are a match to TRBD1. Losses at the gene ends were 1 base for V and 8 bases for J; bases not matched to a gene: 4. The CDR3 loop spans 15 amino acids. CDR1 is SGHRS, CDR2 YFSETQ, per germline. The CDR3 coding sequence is TGCGCCAGCAGCTTGCTCGGGACAGGGGGCTATGAGCAGTTCTTC. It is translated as CASSLLGTGGYEQFF.

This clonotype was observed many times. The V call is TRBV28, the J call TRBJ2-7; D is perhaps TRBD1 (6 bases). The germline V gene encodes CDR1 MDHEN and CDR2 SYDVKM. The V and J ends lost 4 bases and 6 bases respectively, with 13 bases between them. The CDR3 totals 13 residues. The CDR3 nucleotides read TGTGCCAGCAGTTGGGGGCTCGAGGCCGAGCAGTACTTC. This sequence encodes CASSWGLEAEQYF.

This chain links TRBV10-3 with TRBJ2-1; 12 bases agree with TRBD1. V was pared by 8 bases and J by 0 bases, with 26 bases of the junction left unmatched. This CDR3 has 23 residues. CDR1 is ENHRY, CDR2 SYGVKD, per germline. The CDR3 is CAIRGGTGGGREPTPSSYNEQFF. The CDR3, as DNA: TGTGCCATCCGAGGTGGGACAGGGGGCGGGCGGGAACCTACCCCGAGCTCCTACAATGAGCAGTTCTTC.

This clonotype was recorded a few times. CDR3 residues: CASSLGREQYV. CDR3 sequence (DNA): TGTGCCAGCAGCTTAGGTCGGGAGCAGTACGTC. V and J are TRBV7-8 and TRBJ2-7; D unresolved. The germline V and J ends were trimmed by 1 base and 7 bases, with 5 bases remaining between them. CDR3 length: 11 residues. Germline-derived CDR1 and CDR2 are SGHVS and FQNEAQ.

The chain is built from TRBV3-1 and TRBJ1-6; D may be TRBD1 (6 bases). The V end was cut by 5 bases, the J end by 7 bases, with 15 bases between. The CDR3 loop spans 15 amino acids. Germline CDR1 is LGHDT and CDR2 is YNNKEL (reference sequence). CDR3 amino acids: CASSSTGSANSPLHF. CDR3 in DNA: TGTGCCAGCAGCTCTACAGGGTCGGCGAATTCACCCCTCCACTTT.

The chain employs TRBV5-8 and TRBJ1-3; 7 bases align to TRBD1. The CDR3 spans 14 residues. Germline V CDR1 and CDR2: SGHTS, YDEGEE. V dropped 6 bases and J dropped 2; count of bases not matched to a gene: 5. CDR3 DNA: TGTGCCAGCATCGCCGGGACAGCTGGAAACACCATATATTTT. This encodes CASIAGTAGNTIYF.

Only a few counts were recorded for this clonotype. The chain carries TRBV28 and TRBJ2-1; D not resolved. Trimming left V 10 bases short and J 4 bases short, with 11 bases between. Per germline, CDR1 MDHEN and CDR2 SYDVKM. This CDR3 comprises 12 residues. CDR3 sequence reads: CATTLGYNEQFF. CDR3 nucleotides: TGTGCCACCACGCTCGGGTACAATGAGCAGTTCTTC.

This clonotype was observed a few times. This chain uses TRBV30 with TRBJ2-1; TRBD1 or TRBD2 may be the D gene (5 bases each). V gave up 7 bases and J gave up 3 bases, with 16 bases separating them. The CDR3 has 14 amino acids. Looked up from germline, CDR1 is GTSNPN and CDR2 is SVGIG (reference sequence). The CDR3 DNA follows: TGTGCCTTCTCCCCGGGACCGTTCTACAATGAGCAGTTCTTC. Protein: CAFSPGPFYNEQFF. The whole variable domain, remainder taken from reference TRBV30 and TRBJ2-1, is SQTIHQWPATLVQPVGSPLSLECTVEGTSNPNLYWYRQAAGRGLQLLFYSVGIGQISSEVPQNLSASRPQDRQFILSSKKLLLSDSGFYLCAFSPGPFYNEQFFGPGTRLTVL.

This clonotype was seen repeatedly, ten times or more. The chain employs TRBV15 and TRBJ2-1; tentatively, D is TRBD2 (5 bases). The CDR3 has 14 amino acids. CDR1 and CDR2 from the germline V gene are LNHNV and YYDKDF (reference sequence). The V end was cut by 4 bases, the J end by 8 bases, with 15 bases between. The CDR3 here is CATSKRTLNYEQFF. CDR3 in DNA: TGTGCCACCAGCAAGCGGACTCTGAACTATGAGCAGTTCTTC. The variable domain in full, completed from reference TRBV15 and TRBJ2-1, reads DAMVIQNPRYQVTQFGKPVTLSCSQTLNHNVMYWYQQKSSQAPKLLFHYYDKDFNNEADTPDNFQSRRPNTSFCFLDIRSPGLGDTAMYLCATSKRTLNYEQFFGPGTRLTVL.

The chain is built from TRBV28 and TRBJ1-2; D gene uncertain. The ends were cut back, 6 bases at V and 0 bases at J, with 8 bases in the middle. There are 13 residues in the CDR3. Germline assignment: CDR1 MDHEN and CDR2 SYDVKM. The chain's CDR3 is CASRESANYGYTF. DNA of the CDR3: TGTGCCAGCAGAGAGAGTGCTAACTATGGCTACACCTTC.

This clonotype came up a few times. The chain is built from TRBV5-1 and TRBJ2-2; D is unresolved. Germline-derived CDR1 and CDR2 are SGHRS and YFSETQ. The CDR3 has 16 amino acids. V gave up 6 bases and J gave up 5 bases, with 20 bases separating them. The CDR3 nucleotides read TGCGCCAGCACCCATGCGGATACTGGGGAAACCGGGGAGCTGTTTTTT. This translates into CASTHADTGETGELFF.

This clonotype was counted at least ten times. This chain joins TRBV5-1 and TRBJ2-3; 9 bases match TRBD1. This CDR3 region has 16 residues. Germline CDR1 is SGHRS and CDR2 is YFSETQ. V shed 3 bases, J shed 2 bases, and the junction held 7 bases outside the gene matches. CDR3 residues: CASSSPGTGSTDTQYF. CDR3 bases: TGCGCCAGCAGCTCTCCCGGGACAGGGTCCACAGATACGCAGTATTTT.

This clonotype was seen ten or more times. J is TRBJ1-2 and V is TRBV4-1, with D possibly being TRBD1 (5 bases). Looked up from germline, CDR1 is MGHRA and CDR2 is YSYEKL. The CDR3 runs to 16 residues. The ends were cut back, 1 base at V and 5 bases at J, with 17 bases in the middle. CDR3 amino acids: CASSQGPAGMVYGYTF. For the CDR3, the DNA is TGCGCCAGCAGCCAAGGCCCGGCAGGGATGGTTTATGGCTACACCTTC.

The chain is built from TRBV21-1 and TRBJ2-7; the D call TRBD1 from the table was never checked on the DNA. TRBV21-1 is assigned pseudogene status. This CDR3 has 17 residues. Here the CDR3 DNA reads TGTGCCAGCAGCAATGTAGGGAAGCCCCCCCTCTCCTACGAGCAGTACTTC. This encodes CASSNVGKPPLSYEQYF.

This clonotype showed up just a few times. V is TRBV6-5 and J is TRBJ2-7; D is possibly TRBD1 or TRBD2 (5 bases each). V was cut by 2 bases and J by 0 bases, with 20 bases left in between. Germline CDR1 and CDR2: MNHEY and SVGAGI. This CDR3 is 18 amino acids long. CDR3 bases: TGTGCCAGCAGTTACACCGGGGCAGTAGCGAGTAGCTCCTACGAGCAGTACTTC. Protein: CASSYTGAVASSSYEQYF.

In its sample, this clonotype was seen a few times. CDR3 in DNA: TGTGCCAGCTCACCAAGGAAGGACAGGGGGCTTGTTGTAGCTGAAGCTTTCTTT. Protein: CASSPRKDRGLVVAEAFF. V is TRBV18 and J is TRBJ1-1, with TRBD1 matching over 11 bases. The germline CDR1 and CDR2 sequences are KGHSH and LQKENI. Germline trimming cut 2 bases from V and 6 bases from J; bases unmatched to any gene: 14. The CDR3 length is 18 residues.

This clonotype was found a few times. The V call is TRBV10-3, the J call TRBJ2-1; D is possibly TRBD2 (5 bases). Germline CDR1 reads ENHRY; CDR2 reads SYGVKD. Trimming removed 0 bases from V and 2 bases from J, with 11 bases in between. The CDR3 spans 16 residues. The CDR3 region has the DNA TGTGCCATCAGTGAGTCGATCCTAGCTACCTACAATGAGCAGTTCTTC. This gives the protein CAISESILATYNEQFF.